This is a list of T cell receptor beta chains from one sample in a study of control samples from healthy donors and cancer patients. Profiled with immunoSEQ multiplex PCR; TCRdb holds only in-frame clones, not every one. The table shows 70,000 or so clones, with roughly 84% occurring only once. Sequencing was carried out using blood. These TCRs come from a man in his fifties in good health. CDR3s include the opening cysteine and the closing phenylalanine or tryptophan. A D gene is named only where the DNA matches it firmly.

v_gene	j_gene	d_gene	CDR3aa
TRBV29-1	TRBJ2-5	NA	CSGGGSGETQYF
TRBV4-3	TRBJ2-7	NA	CASSQRTGGDEQYF
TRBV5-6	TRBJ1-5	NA	CASSLGGSNQPQHF
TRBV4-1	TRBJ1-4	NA	CASSQVMGTRREKLFF
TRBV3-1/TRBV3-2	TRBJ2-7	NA	CASSRRDFKQYF
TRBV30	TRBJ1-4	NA	CAWSVLEANEKLFF
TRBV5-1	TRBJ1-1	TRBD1	CASSTTGVTEAFF
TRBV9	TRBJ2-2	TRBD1	CASRKTGTGDTGELFF
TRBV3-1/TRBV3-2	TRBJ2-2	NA	CASSRGAGNTGELFF
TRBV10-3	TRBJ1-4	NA	CAIGWGEKLFF
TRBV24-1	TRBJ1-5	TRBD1	CATSEHDRGYPQPQHF
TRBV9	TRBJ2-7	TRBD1	CASSVLDRGLREQYF
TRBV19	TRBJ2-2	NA	CASRKGWELFF
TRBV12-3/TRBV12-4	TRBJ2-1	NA	CASSLVEGGDRFF
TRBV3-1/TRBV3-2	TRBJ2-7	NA	CASSQGLSGTHEQYF
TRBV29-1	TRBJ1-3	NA	CSGYHSGNTIYF
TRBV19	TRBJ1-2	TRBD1	CASSETGVDGYTF
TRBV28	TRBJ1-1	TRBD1	CASNTGGRNTEAFF
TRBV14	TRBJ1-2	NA	CASSGTDGGGYTF
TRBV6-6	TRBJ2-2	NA	CAGVGRGTGELFF
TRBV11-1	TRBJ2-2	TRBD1	CASSLVTGGTGELFF